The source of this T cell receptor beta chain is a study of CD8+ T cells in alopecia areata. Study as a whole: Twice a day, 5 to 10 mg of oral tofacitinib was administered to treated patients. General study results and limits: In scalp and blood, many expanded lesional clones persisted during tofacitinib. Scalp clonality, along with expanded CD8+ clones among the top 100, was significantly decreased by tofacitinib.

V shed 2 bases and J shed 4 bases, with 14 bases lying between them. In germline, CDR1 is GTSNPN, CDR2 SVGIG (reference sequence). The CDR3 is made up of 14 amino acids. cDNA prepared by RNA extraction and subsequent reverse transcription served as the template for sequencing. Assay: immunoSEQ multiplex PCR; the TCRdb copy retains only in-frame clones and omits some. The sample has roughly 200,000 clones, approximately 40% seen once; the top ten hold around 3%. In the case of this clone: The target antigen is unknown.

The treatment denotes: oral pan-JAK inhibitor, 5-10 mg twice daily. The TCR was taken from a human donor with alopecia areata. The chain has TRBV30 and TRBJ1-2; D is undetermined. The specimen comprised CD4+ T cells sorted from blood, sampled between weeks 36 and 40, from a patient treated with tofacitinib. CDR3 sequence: CAWSLNSVPYGYTF. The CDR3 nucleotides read TGTGCCTGGAGTTTGAACAGCGTACCCTATGGCTACACCTTC.